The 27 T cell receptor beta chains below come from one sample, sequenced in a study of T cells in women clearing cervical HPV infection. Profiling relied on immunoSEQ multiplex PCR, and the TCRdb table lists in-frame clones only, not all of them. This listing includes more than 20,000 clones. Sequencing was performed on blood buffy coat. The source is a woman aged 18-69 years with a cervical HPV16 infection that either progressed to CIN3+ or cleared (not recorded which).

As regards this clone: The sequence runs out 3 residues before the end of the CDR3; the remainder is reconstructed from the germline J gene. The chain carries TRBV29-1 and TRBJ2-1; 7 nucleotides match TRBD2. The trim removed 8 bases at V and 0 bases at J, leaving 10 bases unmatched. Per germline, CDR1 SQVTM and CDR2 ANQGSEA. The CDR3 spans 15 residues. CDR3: CSPRGGISSYNEQFF. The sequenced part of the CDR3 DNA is TGCAGCCCGCGGGGAGGGATAAGCTCCTACAATGAG.

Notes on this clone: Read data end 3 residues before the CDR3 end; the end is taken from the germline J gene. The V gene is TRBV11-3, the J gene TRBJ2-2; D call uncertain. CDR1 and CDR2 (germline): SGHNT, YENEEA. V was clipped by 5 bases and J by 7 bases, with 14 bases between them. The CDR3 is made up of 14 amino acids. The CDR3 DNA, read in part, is TGTGCCAGCAGCCCTACTTCTTCTGGCGGGGAG. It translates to CASSPTSSGGE. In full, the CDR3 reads CASSPTSSGGELFF.

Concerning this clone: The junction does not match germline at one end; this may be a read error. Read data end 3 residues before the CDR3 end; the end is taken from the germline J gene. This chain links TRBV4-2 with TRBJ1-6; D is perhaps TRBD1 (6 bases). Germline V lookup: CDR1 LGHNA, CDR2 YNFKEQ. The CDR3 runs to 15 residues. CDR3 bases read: TGCGCCAGCAGCCGAGACAGGAAATCAGACTCACCC. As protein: CASSRDRKSDSP. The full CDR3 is CASSRDRKSDSPLHF.

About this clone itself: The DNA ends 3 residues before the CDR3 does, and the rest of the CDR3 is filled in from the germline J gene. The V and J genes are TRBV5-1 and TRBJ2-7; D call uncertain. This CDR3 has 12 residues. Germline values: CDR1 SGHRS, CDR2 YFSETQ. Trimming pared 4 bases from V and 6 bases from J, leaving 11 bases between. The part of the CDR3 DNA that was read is TGCGCCAGCAGCCTGGCCACCGGCGAG. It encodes CASSLATGE. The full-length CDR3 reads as CASSLATGEQYF. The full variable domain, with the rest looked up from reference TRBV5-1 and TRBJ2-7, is KAGVTQTPRYLIKTRGQQVTLSCSPISGHRSVSWYQQTPGQGLQFLFEYFSETQRNKGNFPGRFSGRQFSNSRSEMNVSTLELGDSALYLCASSLATGEQYFGPGTRLTVT.

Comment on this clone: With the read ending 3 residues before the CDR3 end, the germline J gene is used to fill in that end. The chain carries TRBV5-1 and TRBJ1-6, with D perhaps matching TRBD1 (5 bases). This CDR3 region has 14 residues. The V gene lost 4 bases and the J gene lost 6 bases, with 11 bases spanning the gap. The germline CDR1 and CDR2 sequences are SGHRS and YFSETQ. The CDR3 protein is CASSRDSPNSPLHF. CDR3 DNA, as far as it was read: TGCGCCAGCAGCCGCGACAGTCCTAATTCACCC.

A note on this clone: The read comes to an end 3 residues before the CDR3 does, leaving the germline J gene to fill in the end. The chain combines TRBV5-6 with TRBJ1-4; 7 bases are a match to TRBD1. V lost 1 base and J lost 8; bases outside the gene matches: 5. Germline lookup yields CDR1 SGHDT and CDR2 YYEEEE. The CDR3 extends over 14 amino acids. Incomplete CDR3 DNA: TGTGCCAGCAGCTTGACAGGGGTGAGCGAAAAA. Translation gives CASSLTGVSEK. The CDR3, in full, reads CASSLTGVSEKLFF. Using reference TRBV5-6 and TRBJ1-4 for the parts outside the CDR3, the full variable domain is DAGVTQSPTHLIKTRGQQVTLRCSPKSGHDTVSWYQQALGQGPQFIFQYYEEEERQRGNFPDRFSGHQFPNYSSELNVNALLLGDSALYLCASSLTGVSEKLFFGSGTQLSVL.

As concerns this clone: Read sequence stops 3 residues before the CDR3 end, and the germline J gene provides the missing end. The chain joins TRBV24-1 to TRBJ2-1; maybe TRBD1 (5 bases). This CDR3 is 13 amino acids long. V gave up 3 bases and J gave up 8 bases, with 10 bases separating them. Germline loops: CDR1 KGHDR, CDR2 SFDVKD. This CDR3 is CATSDVGADEQFF. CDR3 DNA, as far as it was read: TGTGCCACCAGTGATGTAGGGGCGGATGAG.

The chain's CDR3 is CASSLVGYNEQFF. CDR3 DNA (partial): TGTGCCAGCAGCTTAGTCGGCTACAATGAG. J is TRBJ2-1 and V is TRBV7-9, with D unclear. The sequenced fragment ends 3 residues before the CDR3 boundary, so the rest is inferred from the germline J gene. The ends were cut back, 1 base at V and 3 bases at J, with 4 bases in the middle. The CDR3 is made up of 13 amino acids. Germline V gene data show CDR1 as SEHNR and CDR2 as FQNEAQ (reference sequence).

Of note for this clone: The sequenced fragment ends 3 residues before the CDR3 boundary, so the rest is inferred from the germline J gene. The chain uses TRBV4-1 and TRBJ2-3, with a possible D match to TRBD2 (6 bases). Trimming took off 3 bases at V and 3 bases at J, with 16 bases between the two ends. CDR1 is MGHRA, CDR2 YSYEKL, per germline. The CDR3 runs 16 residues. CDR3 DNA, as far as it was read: TGCGCCAGCAGCCACCAAACTAGCCTGAGGACAGATACG. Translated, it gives CASSHQTSLRTDT. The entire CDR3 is CASSHQTSLRTDTQYF.

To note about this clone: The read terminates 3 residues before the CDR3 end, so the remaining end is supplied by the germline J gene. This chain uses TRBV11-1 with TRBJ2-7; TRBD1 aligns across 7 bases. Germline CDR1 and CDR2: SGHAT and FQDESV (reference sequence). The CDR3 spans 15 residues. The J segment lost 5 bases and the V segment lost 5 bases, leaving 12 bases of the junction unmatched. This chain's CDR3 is CASSPRVHGQDEQYF. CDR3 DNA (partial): TGTGCCAGCAGCCCCCGAGTACACGGACAGGACGAG.

Here the CDR3 reads CASSPSGGEGYTF. Incomplete CDR3 DNA: TGTGCCAGCAGCCCTTCAGGGGGCGAGGGC. The chain employs TRBV7-9 and TRBJ1-2; 8 bases fit TRBD1. The CDR3 goes on 3 residues after the read ends, and that part is filled in from the germline J gene. Germline V gene lookup returns CDR1 SEHNR and CDR2 FQNEAQ (reference sequence). The CDR3 has 13 residues.

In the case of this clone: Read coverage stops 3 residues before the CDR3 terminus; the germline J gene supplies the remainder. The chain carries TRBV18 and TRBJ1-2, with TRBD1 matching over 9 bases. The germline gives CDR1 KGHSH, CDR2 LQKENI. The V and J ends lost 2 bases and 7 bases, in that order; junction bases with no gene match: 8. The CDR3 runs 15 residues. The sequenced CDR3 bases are TGTGCCAGCTCACCAGTGACAGGGGGTGTATTTGGC. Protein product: CASSPVTGGVFG. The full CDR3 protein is CASSPVTGGVFGYTF.

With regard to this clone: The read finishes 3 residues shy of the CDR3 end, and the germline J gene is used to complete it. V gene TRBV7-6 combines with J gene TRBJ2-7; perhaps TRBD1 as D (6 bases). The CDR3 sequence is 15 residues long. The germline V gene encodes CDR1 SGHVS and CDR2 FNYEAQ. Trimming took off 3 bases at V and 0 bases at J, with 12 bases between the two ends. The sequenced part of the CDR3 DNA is TGTGCCAGCAGCTTGGGGGACATCAGCTCCTACGAG. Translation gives CASSLGDISSYE. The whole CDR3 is CASSLGDISSYEQYF. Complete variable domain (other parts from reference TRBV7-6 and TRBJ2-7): GAGVSQSPRYKVTKRGQDVALRCDPISGHVSLYWYRQALGQGPEFLTYFNYEAQQDKSGLPNDRFSAERPEGSISTLTIQRTEQRDSAMYRCASSLGDISSYEQYFGPGTRLTVT.

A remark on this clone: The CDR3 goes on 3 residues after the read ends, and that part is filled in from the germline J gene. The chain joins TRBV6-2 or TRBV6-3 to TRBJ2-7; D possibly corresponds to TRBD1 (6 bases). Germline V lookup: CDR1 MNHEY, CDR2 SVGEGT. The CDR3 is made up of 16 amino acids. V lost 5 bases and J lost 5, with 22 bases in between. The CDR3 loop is CASSPYLKTGNHEQYF. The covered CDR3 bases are TGTGCCAGCAGTCCTTACCTAAAGACAGGTAACCACGAG.

CDR3 DNA (partial): TGTGCCAGCAGCTTAGATCGTAACGCAGTTGTC. It is translated as CASSLDRNAVV. The CDR3 reads in full as CASSLDRNAVVYTF. V gene TRBV11-2 combines with J gene TRBJ1-2; D call uncertain. The DNA ends 3 residues before the CDR3 does, and the rest of the CDR3 is filled in from the germline J gene. This CDR3 spans 14 amino acids. The germline V gene has CDR1 SGHAT and CDR2 FQNNGV.

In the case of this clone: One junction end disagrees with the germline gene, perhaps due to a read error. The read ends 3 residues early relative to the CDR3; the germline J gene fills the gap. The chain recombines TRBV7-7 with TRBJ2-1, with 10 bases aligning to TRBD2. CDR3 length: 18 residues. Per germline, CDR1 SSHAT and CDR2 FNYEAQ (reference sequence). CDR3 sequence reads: CASSPSAWEREGINEQFF. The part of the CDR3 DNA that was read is TGTGCTAGCAGCCCTTCGGCTTGGGAGCGGGAGGGAATCAATGAG. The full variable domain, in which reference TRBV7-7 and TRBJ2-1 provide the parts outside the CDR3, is GAGVSQSPRYKVTKRGQDVTLRCDPISSHATLYWYQQALGQGPEFLTYFNYEAQPDKSGLPSDRFSAERPEGSISTLTIQRTEQRDSAMYRCASSPSAWEREGINEQFFGPGTRLTVL.

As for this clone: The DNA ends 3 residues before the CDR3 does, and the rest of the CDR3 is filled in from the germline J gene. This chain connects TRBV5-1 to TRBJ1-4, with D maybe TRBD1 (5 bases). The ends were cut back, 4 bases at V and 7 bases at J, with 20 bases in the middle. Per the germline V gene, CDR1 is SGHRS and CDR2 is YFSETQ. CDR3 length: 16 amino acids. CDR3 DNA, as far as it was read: TGCGCCAGCAGCCCAAAAACGGGGGTTGAGGTTGAAAAA. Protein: CASSPKTGVEVEK. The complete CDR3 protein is CASSPKTGVEVEKLFF.

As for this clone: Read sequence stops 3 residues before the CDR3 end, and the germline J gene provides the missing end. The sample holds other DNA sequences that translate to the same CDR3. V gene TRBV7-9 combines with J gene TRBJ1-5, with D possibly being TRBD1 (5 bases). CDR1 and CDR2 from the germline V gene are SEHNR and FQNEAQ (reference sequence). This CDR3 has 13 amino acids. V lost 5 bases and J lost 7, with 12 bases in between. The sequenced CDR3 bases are TGTGCCAGCAGCCTAGATAGGGGCCAGCCC. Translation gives CASSLDRGQP. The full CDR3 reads CASSLDRGQPQHF.

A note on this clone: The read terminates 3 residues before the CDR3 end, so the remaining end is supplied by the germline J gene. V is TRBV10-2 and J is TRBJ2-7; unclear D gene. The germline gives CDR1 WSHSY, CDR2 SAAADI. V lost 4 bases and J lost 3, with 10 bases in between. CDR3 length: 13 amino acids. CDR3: CASSGTVYYEQYF. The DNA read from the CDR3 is TGCGCCAGCAGTGGAACGGTTTACTACGAG.

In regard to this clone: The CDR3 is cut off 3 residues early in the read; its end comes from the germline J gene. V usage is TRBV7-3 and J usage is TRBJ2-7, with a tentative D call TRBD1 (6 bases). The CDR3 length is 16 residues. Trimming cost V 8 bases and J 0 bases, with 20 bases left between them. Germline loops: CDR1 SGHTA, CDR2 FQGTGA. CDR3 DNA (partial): TGTGCCAGCCCGAAACGGGGACAAGAATACTCCTACGAG. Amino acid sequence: CASPKRGQEYSYE. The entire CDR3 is CASPKRGQEYSYEQYF.

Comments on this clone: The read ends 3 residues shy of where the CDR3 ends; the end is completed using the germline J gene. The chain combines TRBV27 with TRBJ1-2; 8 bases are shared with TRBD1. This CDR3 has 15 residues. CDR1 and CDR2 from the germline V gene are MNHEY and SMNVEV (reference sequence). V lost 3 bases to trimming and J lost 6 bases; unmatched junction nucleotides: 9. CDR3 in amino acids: CASSFYPGGIDGYTF. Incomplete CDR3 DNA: TGTGCCAGCAGTTTCTATCCAGGGGGCATCGATGGC.

CDR3 protein: CASSLVARSNEKLFF. The CDR3 DNA, read in part, is TGTGCCAGCAGTTTAGTGGCCCGTTCTAATGAAAAA. The J gene is TRBJ1-4, the V gene TRBV12-3 or TRBV12-4; D uncertain. The sequenced fragment ends 3 residues before the CDR3 boundary, so the rest is inferred from the germline J gene. The CDR3 is made up of 15 amino acids. V was shortened by 1 base and J by 3 bases, with 9 bases between the two germline ends.

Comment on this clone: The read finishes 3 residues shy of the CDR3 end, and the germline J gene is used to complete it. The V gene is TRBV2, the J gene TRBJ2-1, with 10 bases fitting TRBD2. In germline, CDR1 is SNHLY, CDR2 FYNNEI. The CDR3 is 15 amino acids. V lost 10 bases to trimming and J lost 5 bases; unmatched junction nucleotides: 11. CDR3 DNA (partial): TGTGCCACAATTAGTAGCGGGAGGATCAACAATGAG. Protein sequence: CATISSGRINNE. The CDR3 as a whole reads CATISSGRINNEQFF.

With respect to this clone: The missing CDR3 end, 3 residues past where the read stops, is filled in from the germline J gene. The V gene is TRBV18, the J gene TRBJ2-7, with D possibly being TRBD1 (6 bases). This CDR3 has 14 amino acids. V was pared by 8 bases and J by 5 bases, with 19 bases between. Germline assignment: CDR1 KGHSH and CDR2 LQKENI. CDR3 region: CASKGAGASHEQYF. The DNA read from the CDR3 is TGTGCCAGCAAGGGAGCAGGGGCGTCCCACGAG.

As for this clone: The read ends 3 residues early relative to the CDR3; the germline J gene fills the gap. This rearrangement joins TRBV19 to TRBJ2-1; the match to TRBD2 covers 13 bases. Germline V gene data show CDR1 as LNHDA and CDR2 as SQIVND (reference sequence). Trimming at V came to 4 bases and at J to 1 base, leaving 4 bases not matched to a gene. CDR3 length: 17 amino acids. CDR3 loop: CASSRTSGSRSYNEQFF. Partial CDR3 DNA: TGTGCCAGTAGTAGGACTAGCGGGAGTAGGTCCTACAATGAG.

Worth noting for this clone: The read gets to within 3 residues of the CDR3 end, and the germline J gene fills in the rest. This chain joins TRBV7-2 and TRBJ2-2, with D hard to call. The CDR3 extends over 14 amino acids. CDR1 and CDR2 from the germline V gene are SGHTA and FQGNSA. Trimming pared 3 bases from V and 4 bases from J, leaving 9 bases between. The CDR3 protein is CASSFPSFTGELFF. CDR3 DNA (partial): TGTGCCAGCAGCTTCCCCTCTTTCACCGGGGAG.

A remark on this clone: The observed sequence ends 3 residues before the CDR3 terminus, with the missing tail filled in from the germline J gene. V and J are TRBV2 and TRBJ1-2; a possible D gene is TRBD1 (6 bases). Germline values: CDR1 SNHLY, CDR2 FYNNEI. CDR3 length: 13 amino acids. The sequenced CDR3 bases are TGTGCCACCACGTACAGGGCCCGCCTGGGC. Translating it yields CATTYRARLG. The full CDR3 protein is CATTYRARLGYTF.